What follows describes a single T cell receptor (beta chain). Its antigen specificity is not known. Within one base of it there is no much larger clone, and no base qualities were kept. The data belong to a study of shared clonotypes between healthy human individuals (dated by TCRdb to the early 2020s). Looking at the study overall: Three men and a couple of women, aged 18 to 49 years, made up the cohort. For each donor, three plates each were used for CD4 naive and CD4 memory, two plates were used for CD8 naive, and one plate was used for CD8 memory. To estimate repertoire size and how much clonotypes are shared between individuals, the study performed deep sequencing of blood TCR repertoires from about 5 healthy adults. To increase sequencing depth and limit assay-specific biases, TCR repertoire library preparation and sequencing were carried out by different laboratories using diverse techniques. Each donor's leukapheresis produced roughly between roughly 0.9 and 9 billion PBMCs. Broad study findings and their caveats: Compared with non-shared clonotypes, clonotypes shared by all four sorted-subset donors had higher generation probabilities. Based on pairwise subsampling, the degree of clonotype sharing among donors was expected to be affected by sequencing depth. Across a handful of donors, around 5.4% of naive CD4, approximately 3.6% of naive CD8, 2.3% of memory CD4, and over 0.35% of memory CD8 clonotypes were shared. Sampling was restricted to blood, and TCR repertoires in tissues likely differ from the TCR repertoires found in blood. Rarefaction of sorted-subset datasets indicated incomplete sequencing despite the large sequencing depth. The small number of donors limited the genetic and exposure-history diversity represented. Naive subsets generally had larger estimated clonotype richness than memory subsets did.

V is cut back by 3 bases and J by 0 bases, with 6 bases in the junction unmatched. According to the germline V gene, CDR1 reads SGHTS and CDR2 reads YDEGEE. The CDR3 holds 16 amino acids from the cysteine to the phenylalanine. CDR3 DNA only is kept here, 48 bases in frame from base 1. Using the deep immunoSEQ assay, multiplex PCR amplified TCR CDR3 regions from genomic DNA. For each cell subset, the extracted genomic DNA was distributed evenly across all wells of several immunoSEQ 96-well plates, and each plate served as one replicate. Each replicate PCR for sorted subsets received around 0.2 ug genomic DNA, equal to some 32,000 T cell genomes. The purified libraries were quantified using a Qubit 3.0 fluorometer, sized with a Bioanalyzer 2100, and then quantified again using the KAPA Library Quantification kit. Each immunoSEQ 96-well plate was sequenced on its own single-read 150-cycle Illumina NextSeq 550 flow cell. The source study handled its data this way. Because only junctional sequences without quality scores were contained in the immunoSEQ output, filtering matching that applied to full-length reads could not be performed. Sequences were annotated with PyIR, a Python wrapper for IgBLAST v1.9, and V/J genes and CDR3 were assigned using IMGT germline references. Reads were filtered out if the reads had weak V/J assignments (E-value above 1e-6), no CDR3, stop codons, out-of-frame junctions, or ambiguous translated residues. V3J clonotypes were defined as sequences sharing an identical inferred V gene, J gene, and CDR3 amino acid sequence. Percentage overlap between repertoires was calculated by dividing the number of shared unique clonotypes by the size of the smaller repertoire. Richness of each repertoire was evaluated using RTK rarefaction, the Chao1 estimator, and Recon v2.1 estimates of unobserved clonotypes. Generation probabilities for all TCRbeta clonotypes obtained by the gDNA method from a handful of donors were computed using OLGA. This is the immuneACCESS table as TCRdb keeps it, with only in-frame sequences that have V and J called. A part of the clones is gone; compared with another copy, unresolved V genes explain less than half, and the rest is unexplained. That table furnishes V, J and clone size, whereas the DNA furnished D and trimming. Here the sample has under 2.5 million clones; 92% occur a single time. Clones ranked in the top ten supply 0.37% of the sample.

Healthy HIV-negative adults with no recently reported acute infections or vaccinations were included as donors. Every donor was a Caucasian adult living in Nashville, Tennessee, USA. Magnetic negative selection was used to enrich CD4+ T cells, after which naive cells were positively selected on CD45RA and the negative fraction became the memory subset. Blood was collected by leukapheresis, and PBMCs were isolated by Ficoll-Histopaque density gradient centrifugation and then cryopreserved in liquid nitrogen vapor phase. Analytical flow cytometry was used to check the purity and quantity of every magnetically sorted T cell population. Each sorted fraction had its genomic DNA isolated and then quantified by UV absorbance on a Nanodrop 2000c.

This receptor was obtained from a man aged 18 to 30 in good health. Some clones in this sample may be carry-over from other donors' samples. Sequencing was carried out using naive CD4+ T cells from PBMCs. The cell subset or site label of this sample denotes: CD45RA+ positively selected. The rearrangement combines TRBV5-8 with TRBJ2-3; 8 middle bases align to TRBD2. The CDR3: CASSSGGARSTDTQYF. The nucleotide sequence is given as TGTGCCAGCAGCTCGGGGGGGGCTCGGAGCACAGATACGCAGTATTTT.